The 26 T cell receptor beta chains presented below share a single source sample, sequenced in a study of Ad26.COV2.S vaccination and SARS-CoV-2 variants. Documented treatment: 15 to 20 received Ad26.COV2.S at low or high dose, single or two shots; five or six received placebo; per-sample allocation not given. Samples analyzed were those drawn on day 63 after the first vaccine or placebo injection. Clones were read by immunoSEQ multiplex PCR, and TCRdb kept only the in-frame ones, dropping some. The sample comprises 300,000 to 500,000 clones, 70% to 90% of which are singletons, and under 3.5% rests with the top ten. The material was peripheral blood, obtained in a trial of Ad26.COV2.S vaccine versus placebo. The source is a person aged 18 to 59 who received the Ad26.COV2.S COVID-19 vaccine or a placebo.

The chain uses TRBV27 and TRBJ1-3, with 7 bases matching TRBD1. Germline V CDR1 and CDR2: MNHEY, SMNVEV (reference sequence). With 6 bases clipped from V and 8 bases from J, the junction kept 13 bases outside the gene matches. The CDR3 is 15 residues long. Written as DNA, the CDR3 is TGTGCCAGCAGGCTGACAGGGAGTGGTTTGGACACCATATATTTT. Translating it yields CASRLTGSGLDTIYF.

The chain employs TRBV6-5 and TRBJ1-1; 8 nucleotides agree with TRBD1. The germline V gene has CDR1 MNHEY and CDR2 SVGAGI. Trimming cost V 6 bases and J 4 bases; bases outside gene matches: 10. The CDR3 has 15 amino acids. CDR3 coding DNA: TGTGCCAGCAGCAGAGCTCTACAGGGGGGCACTGAAGCTTTCTTT. Protein product: CASSRALQGGTEAFF.

The genes are TRBV25-1 and TRBJ1-2, with TRBD1 matching over 9 bases. CDR3 length: 11 amino acids. Trimming took 10 bases from V and 7 from J; bases not matched to a gene: 4. The germline gives CDR1 MGHDK, CDR2 SYGVNS. The CDR3 nucleotides are TGTGCCATCGCGACAGGGGGTGGCTACACCTTC. Amino acids: CAIATGGGYTF.

The chain carries TRBV12-3 or TRBV12-4 and TRBJ1-5, with D unresolved. Trimming removed 3 bases at V and 7 bases at J, with 10 bases between. CDR3 size: 13 residues. CDR3 DNA sequence: TGTGCCAGCAGTTTTGGAATGGGACAGCCCCAGCATTTT. Translation: CASSFGMGQPQHF.

This chain links TRBV4-1 with TRBJ1-2, with D hard to call. Germline V gene lookup returns CDR1 MGHRA and CDR2 YSYEKL. There are 17 residues in the CDR3. The V end was cut by 2 bases, the J end by 3 bases, with 19 bases between. CDR3 sequence (DNA): TGCGCCAGCAGCCAACCCGCCAATCGCGAGGGTTACTATGGCTACACCTTC. The encoded protein is CASSQPANREGYYGYTF.

The V call is TRBV9, the J call TRBJ2-2, with 8 bases aligning to TRBD2. The CDR3 is 14 amino acids. Trimming cost V 3 bases and J 7 bases; bases outside gene matches: 5. CDR1 is SGDLS, CDR2 YYNGEE, per germline. CDR3 protein: CASSAGLGGGELFF. In DNA, the CDR3 is TGTGCCAGCAGCGCGGGACTAGGGGGCGGGGAGCTGTTTTTT.

The chain employs TRBV5-6 and TRBJ1-1, with no clear D. V shed 5 bases and J shed 0 bases, with 20 bases lying between them. Germline CDR1 SGHDT, CDR2 YYEEEE. The CDR3 extends over 17 amino acids. The CDR3 reads CASRTRASGEMNTEAFF. Here the CDR3 DNA reads TGTGCCAGCAGAACCAGAGCCAGCGGGGAAATGAACACTGAAGCTTTCTTT.

The chain recombines TRBV5-1 with TRBJ1-1; D may be TRBD1 (5 bases). V was trimmed by 0 bases and J by 7 bases, leaving 13 bases between them. The CDR3 is 14 residues long. Germline CDR1 SGHRS, CDR2 YFSETQ. The CDR3 sequence is CASSLAEDTGEAFF. The CDR3 nucleotides are TGCGCCAGCAGCTTGGCCGAGGACACAGGTGAAGCTTTCTTT.

This sequence joins TRBV19 and TRBJ1-5; no firm D call. This CDR3 comprises 14 residues. Trimming stripped 0 bases from V and 5 bases from J, with 8 bases between. CDR1 is LNHDA, CDR2 SQIVND, per germline (reference sequence). The CDR3 spells CASSIDSRDQPQHF. CDR3 sequence (DNA): TGTGCCAGTAGTATAGATTCGAGGGATCAGCCCCAGCATTTT.

About this clone itself: A junction boundary mismatches the germline segment, possibly from a read error. The chain combines TRBV7-7 with TRBJ2-5; weak D call: TRBD2 (6 bases). The germline gives CDR1 SSHAT, CDR2 FNYEAQ (reference sequence). The CDR3 runs to 13 residues. The CDR3 loop reads CASSLTGEETQYF. As DNA, the CDR3 is TGTGCTAGCAGCTTAACGGGGGAAGAGACCCAGTACTTC.

This clone was observed a handful of times. V gene TRBV9 combines with J gene TRBJ1-1; D gene ambiguous. V gave up 0 bases and J gave up 6 bases, with 21 bases separating them. The CDR3 is 17 amino acids. Germline values: CDR1 SGDLS, CDR2 YYNGEE. This CDR3 is CASSVDPVGRVGSEAFF. CDR3 DNA sequence: TGTGCCAGCAGCGTAGATCCGGTTGGGAGGGTCGGGTCTGAAGCTTTCTTT.

The J gene is TRBJ1-1, the V gene TRBV7-6; TRBD1 might be the D (6 bases). Trimming cost V 1 base and J 6 bases, with 15 bases left between them. From germline, CDR1 is SGHVS and CDR2 FNYEAQ. This CDR3 is 15 amino acids long. CDR3 in DNA: TGTGCCAGCAGCTTAGGTATGGGGGACACTGCTGAAGCTTTCTTT. Residues: CASSLGMGDTAEAFF.

The sample holds one count of this clone. The chain combines TRBV7-2 with TRBJ1-2; TRBD1 matches at 9 bases. The CDR3 runs 14 residues. V lost 4 bases and J lost 2; bases outside the gene matches: 2. Germline CDR1 and CDR2: SGHTA and FQGNSA. The CDR3 nucleotides read TGTGCCAGCAGCTACGACAGGGGGAACTATGGCTACACCTTC. Translated: CASSYDRGNYGYTF.

CDR3 amino acids: CSVDRVSNNEQFF. For the CDR3, the DNA is TGCAGCGTAGACAGGGTGTCGAACAATGAGCAGTTCTTC. J is TRBJ2-1 and V is TRBV29-1; 7 positions agree with TRBD1. V was clipped by 6 bases and J by 5 bases; unmatched bases: 7. The CDR3 contains 13 residues. Germline-derived CDR1 and CDR2 are SQVTM and ANQGSEA.

This clone was counted once. The gene calls are TRBV6-2 or TRBV6-3 and TRBJ1-2; D is unclear. Germline CDR1 reads MNHEY; CDR2 reads SVGEGT. Deletions cut 5 bases from V and 4 bases from J, with 11 bases between. The CDR3 runs 13 residues. CDR3 amino acids: CASSNDGPYGYTF. CDR3 DNA sequence: TGTGCCAGCAGTAACGACGGACCCTATGGCTACACCTTC.

The V and J genes are TRBV19 and TRBJ2-7; D is tentatively TRBD1 or TRBD2 (5 bases each). CDR1 is LNHDA, CDR2 SQIVND, per germline (reference sequence). CDR3 size: 14 residues. V lost 5 bases to trimming and J lost 3 bases, with 14 bases between them. CDR3 loop: CASSPNRDGYEQYF. CDR3 nucleotides: TGTGCCAGTAGTCCTAACCGGGACGGCTACGAGCAGTACTTC.

This chain uses TRBV6-5 with TRBJ1-4; unclear D gene. Germline values: CDR1 MNHEY, CDR2 SVGAGI. The CDR3 runs 12 residues. Trimming took 9 bases from V and 3 from J, leaving 8 bases between them. As DNA, the CDR3 is TGTGCCAGTAGAGGACCTAATGAAAAACTGTTTTTT. Its protein product is CASRGPNEKLFF.

The CDR3 spells CASSQETRAGALSYNEQFF. CDR3 nucleotide sequence: TGTGCCAGCAGCCAAGAGACCAGAGCGGGGGCCCTTTCCTACAATGAGCAGTTCTTC. The chain joins TRBV3-1 (or the pseudogene TRBV3-2) to TRBJ2-1; 8 nucleotides match TRBD2. With V trimmed by 0 bases and J by 1 base, 11 bases remained unmatched. Germline V gene data show CDR1 as LGHDT and CDR2 as YNNKEL (reference sequence). The CDR3 covers 19 residues.

V gene TRBV5-1 combines with J gene TRBJ2-1, with 8 bases identical to TRBD1. The germline V gene encodes CDR1 SGHRS and CDR2 YFSETQ. This CDR3 is 15 amino acids long. The V segment lost 7 bases and the J segment 0 bases; nucleotides outside the gene matches: 6. The CDR3 protein is CASASGQVSYNEQFF. DNA for the CDR3: TGCGCCAGCGCATCGGGACAGGTCTCCTACAATGAGCAGTTCTTC.

This rearrangement joins TRBV5-1 to TRBJ1-6; 9 nucleotides line up with TRBD1. In germline, CDR1 is SGHRS, CDR2 YFSETQ. The CDR3 is 16 residues long. Losses at the gene ends were 5 bases for V and 6 bases for J; bases not matched to a gene: 9. This CDR3 reads CASRASGTGLNSPLHF. As DNA, the CDR3 is TGCGCCAGCAGGGCCTCCGGGACAGGGCTTAATTCACCCCTCCACTTT.

This clone showed up just once. The gene calls are TRBV4-1 and TRBJ1-2; D is uncertain. V was clipped by 0 bases and J by 3 bases, with 11 bases between them. CDR3 length: 15 amino acids. Germline V gene data show CDR1 as MGHRA and CDR2 as YSYEKL. CDR3 amino acids: CASSQELAGDYGYTF. For the CDR3, the DNA is TGCGCCAGCAGCCAAGAATTGGCGGGCGACTATGGCTACACCTTC.

This chain joins TRBV19 and TRBJ2-4; D is uncertain. This CDR3 has 14 residues. V was cut by 2 bases and J by 3 bases, with 8 bases left in between. Germline CDR1 reads LNHDA; CDR2 reads SQIVND (reference sequence). The DNA for the CDR3 is TGTGCCAGTAGTATACCCTACGACAAAAACATTCAGTACTTC. Translating gives CASSIPYDKNIQYF.

This chain connects TRBV15 to TRBJ1-2; D unclear. Looked up from germline, CDR1 is LNHNV and CDR2 is YYDKDF (reference sequence). Trimming pared 7 bases from V and 0 bases from J, leaving 12 bases between. The CDR3 totals 14 residues. CDR3 sequence (DNA): TGTGCCACCACCCCCGTCCGAGCTAACTATGGCTACACCTTC. As protein: CATTPVRANYGYTF.

CDR3 region: CASSLLPGQGVTDTQYF. The CDR3 DNA reads TGTGCCAGCAGTCTCCTCCCGGGACAGGGGGTAACAGATACGCAGTATTTT. The chain combines TRBV6-2 or TRBV6-3 with TRBJ2-3, with 11 nucleotides matching TRBD1. There are 17 residues in the CDR3. V shed 5 bases, J shed 3 bases, and the junction held 10 bases outside the gene matches. Germline V gene lookup returns CDR1 MNHEY and CDR2 SVGEGT.

The CDR3, as DNA: TGCGCCAGCAGCCCCCCTGACAGCCAAGAGACCCAGTACTTC. It encodes CASSPPDSQETQYF. The chain has TRBV4-1 and TRBJ2-5; D is possibly TRBD1 (5 bases). Germline V gene lookup returns CDR1 MGHRA and CDR2 YSYEKL. The length of the CDR3 is 14 residues. Trimming stripped 4 bases from V and 1 base from J, with 10 bases between.

The genes are TRBV5-8 and TRBJ2-7; D might be TRBD2 (5 bases). V lost 4 bases and J 4 bases, leaving 15 bases between the germline ends. From germline, CDR1 is SGHTS and CDR2 YDEGEE. The CDR3 sequence is 14 residues long. CDR3 sequence: CASSRGWTTYEQYF. DNA for the CDR3: TGTGCCAGCAGCAGAGGGTGGACCACGTACGAGCAGTACTTC.